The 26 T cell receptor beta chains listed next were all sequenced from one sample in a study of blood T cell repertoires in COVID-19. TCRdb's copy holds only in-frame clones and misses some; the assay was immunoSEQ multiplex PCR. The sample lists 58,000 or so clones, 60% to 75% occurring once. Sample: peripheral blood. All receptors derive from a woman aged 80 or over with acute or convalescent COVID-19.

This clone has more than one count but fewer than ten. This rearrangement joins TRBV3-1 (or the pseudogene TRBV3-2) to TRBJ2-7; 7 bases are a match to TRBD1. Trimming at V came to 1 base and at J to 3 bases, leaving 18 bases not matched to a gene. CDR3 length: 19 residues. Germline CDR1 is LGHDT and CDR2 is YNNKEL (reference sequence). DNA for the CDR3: TGTGCCAGCAGCCAAGGCCTCCCGCCTACAGGGGTGAAACGCTACGAGCAGTACTTC. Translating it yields CASSQGLPPTGVKRYEQYF.

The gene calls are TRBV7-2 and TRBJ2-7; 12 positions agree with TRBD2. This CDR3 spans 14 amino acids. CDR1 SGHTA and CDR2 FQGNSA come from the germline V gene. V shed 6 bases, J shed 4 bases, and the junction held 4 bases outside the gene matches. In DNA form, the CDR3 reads TGTGCCAGCAGTTCTGGACTAGCGGGATACGAGCAGTACTTC. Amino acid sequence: CASSSGLAGYEQYF.

Here the CDR3 DNA reads TGTGCCAGCAGCTTATCTCAGGGTTCTGAAGCTTTCTTT. It translates to CASSLSQGSEAFF. The chain is built from TRBV7-3 and TRBJ1-1, with D tentatively TRBD1 (5 bases). V shed 2 bases and J shed 6 bases, with 10 bases lying between them. Germline values: CDR1 SGHTA, CDR2 FQGTGA. The CDR3 has 13 residues.

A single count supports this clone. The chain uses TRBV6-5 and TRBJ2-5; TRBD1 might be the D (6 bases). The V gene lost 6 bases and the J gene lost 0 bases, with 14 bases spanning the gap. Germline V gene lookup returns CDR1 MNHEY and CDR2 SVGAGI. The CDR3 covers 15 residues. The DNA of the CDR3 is TGTGCCAGCAGGACTGGGGGCGCTGACCAAGAGACCCAGTACTTC. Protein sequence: CASRTGGADQETQYF.

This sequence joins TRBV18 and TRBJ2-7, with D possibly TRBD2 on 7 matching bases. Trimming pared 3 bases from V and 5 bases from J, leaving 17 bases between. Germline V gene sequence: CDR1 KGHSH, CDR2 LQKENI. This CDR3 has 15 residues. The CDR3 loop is CASSPGLSGTHEQYF. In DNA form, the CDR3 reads TGTGCCAGCTCACCTGGTTTGAGCGGGACACACGAGCAGTACTTC.

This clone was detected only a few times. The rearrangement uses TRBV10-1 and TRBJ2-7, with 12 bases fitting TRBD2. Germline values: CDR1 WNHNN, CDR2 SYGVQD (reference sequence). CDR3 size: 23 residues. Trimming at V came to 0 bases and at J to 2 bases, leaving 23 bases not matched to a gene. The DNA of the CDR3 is TGCGCCAGCAGTGAGTCGATCAGGGGACGCCTTGCTCTAGCGGGAGGGCCTCCCTACGAGCAGTACTTC. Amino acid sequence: CASSESIRGRLALAGGPPYEQYF.

The DNA of the CDR3 is TGTGCCAGCAGTATAATCACCGGGGAGCTGTTTTTT. It codes for CASSIITGELFF. The rearrangement joins TRBV7-8 to TRBJ2-2; D is undetermined. The V end was cut by 6 bases, the J end by 4 bases, with 6 bases between. The CDR3 runs to 12 residues. The germline CDR1 and CDR2 sequences are SGHVS and FQNEAQ.

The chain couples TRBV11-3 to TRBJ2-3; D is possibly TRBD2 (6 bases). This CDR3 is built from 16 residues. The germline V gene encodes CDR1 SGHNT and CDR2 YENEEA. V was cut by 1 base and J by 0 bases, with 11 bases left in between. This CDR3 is CASSLAAGFSTDTQYF. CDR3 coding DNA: TGTGCCAGCAGCTTAGCCGCGGGGTTTAGCACAGATACGCAGTATTTT.

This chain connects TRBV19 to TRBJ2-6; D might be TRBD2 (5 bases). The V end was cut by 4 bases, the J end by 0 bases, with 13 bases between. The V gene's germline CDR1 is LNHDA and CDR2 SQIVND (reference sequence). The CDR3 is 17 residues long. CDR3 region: CASSTRGGSSGANVLTF. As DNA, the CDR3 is TGTGCCAGTAGTACCCGCGGAGGAAGCTCTGGGGCCAACGTCCTGACTTTC.

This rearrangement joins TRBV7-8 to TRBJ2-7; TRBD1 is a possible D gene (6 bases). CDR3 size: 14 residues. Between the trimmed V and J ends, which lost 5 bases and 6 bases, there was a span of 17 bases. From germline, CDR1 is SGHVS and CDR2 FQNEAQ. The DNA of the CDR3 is TGTGCCAGCAGCACCAGACAGGCCCCAGGCGAGCAGTACTTC. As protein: CASSTRQAPGEQYF. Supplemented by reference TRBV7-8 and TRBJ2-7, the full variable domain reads GAGVSQSPRYKVAKRGQDVALRCDPISGHVSLFWYQQALGQGPEFLTYFQNEAQLDKSGLPSDRFFAERPEGSVSTLKIQRTQQEDSAVYLCASSTRQAPGEQYFGPGTRLTVT.

CDR3 sequence reads: CASSELGSGFEKLFF. The CDR3 nucleotides are TGTGCCAGCAGTGAATTGGGGAGCGGATTTGAAAAACTGTTTTTT. The chain uses TRBV2 and TRBJ1-4, with no clear D. Between the trimmed V and J ends, which lost 2 bases and 7 bases, there was a span of 14 bases. Germline lookup yields CDR1 SNHLY and CDR2 FYNNEI. The CDR3 consists of 15 residues.

The CDR3 DNA sequence: TGTGCCAGCAGCTTAGACGGGACAGGGGCTGGGGAGCTGTTTTTT. This translates into CASSLDGTGAGELFF. The genes are TRBV7-2 and TRBJ2-2, with 10 bases fitting TRBD1. Looked up from germline, CDR1 is SGHTA and CDR2 is FQGNSA. V lost 1 base, J lost 8 bases, and 4 bases stayed unmatched. This CDR3 contains 15 residues.

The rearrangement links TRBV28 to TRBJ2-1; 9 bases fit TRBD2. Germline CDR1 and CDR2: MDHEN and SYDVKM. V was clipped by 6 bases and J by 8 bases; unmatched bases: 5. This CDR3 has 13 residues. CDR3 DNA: TGTGCCAGCAGGACTAGCGGCCCCCATGAGCAGTTCTTC. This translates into CASRTSGPHEQFF. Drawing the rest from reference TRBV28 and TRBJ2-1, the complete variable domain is DVKVTQSSRYLVKRTGEKVFLECVQDMDHENMFWYRQDPGLGLRLIYFSYDVKMKEKGDIPEGYSVSREKKERFSLILESASTNQTSMYLCASRTSGPHEQFFGPGTRLTVL.

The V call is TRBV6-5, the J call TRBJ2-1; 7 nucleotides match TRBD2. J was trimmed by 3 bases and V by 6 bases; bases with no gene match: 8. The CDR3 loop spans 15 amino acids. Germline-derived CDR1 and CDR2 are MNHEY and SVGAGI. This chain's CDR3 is CASSLPREGYNEQFF. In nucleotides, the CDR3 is TGTGCCAGCAGCCTGCCTAGGGAGGGCTACAATGAGCAGTTCTTC.

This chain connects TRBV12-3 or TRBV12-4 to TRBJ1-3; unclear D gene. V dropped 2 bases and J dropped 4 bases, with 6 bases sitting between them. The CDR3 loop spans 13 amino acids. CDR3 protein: CASSLSGGNTIYF. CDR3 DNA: TGTGCCAGCAGTTTATCAGGAGGAAACACCATATATTTT.

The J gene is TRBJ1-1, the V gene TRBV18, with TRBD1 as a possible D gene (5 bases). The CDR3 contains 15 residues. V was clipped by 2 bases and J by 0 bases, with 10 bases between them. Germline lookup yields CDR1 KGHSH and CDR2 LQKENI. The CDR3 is CASSPTRQLNTEAFF. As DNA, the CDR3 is TGTGCCAGCTCACCAACGCGACAGCTGAACACTGAAGCTTTCTTT.

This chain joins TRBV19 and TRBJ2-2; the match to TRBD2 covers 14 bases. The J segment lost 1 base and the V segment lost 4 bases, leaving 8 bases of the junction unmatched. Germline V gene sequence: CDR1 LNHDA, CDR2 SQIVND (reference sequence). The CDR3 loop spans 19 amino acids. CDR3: CASSTPLGLAGGNTGELFF. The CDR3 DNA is TGTGCCAGTAGTACCCCGCTCGGACTAGCGGGAGGGAACACCGGGGAGCTGTTTTTT.

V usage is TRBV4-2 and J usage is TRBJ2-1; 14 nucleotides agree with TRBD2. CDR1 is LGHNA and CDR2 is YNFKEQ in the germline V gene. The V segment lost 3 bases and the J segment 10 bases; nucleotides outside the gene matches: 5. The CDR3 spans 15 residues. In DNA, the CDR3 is TGTGCCAGCAGCCAGACTAGCGGGAGGGCCGGGGAGCAGTTCTTC. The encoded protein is CASSQTSGRAGEQFF.

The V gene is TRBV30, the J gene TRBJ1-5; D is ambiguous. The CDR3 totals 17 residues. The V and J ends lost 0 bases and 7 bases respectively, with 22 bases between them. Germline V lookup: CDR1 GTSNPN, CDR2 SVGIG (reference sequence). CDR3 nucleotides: TGTGCCTGGAGTGTACGGTTTCGCGGGAACAGAAGACAGCCCCAGCATTTT. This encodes CAWSVRFRGNRRQPQHF.

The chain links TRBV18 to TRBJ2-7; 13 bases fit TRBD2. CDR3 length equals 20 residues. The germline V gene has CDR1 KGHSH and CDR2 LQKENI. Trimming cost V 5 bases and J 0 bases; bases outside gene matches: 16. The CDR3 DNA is TGTGCCAGCTCAAACACACCCGCCGGGACTAGCGGGGTTAGCTCCTACGAGCAGTACTTC. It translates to CASSNTPAGTSGVSSYEQYF. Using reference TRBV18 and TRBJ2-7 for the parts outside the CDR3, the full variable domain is NAGVMQNPRHLVRRRGQEARLRCSPMKGHSHVYWYRQLPEEGLKFMVYLQKENIIDESGMPKERFSAEFPKEGPSILRIQQVVRGDSAAYFCASSNTPAGTSGVSSYEQYFGPGTRLTVT.

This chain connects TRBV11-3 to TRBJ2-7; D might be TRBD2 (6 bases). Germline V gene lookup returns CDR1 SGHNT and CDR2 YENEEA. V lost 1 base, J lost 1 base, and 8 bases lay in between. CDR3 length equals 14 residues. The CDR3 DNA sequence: TGTGCCAGCAGCTTAGTAAGCGGGTCCTACGAGCAGTACTTC. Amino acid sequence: CASSLVSGSYEQYF.

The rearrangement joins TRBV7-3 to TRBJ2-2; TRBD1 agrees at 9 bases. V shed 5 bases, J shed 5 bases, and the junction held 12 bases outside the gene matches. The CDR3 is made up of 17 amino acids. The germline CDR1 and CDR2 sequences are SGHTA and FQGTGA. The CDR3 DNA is TGTGCCAGCAGCCTGGACCACAGGGGGCGGTTTACCGGGGAGCTGTTTTTT. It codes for CASSLDHRGRFTGELFF.

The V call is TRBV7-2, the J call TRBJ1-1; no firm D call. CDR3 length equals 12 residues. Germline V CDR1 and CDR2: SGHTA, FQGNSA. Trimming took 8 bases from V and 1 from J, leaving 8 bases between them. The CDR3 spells CASGPRNTEAFF. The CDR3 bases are TGTGCCAGCGGGCCCAGGAACACTGAAGCTTTCTTT.

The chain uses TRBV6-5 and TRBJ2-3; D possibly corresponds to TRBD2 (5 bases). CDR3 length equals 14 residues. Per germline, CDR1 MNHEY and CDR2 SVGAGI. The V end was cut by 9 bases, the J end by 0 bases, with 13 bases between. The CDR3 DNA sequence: TGTGCCAGTCGAGAGGGTCTTAGCACAGATACGCAGTATTTT. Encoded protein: CASREGLSTDTQYF.

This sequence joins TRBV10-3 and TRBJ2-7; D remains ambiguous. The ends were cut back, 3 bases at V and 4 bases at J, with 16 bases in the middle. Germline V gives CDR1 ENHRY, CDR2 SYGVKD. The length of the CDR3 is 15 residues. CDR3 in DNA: TGTGCCATCAGTGAACCGGATGGAAGAGGTTACGAGCAGTACTTC. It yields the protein CAISEPDGRGYEQYF.

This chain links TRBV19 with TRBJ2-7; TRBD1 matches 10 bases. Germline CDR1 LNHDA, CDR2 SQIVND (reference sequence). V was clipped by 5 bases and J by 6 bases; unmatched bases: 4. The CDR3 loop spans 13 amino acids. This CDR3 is CASSSGQGLEQYF. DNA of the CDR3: TGTGCCAGTAGTTCGGGACAGGGGCTCGAGCAGTACTTC.